This T cell receptor (beta chain) was obtained from a study of patients and donors after allogeneic stem cell transplantation. TCRdb reprocessed the RT-PCR reads via MiXCR and lists one record per CDR3 protein. This table holds roughly 880,000 distinct CDR3 sequences, under 20% found once. Germline CDR1 reads SNHLY; CDR2 reads FYNNEI. With 6 bases clipped from V and 3 bases from J, the junction kept 8 bases outside the gene matches. The length of the CDR3 is 15 residues. The sample comprised blood, either unsorted or a sorted T cell fraction (not recorded which). The chain carries TRBV2 and TRBJ2-3, with TRBD1 matching over 8 bases. This TCR derives from a human donor who was either an allogeneic HSCT recipient or a stem cell or donor lymphocyte infusion donor (not recorded which). It is not recorded whose cells these are; they may come from a transplant donor. The chain's CDR3 is CASSFDRGRTDTQYF. CDR3 bases: TGTGCCAGCAGCTTTGACAGGGGACGGACAGATACGCAGTATTTT.